This TCR beta chain was recorded in a study of T cells in Graves' hyperthyroidism and ophthalmopathy (dated by TCRdb to about 2019). Looking at the study overall: TCR V-J signatures able to tell the groups apart were searched for in a discovery cohort of around 95 patients, of whom more than 40 had Graves' ophthalmopathy and 57 had stable Graves' hyperthyroidism. Thyroid tissue and blood T-cell repertoires from six or seven Graves' hyperthyroidism patients were also compared in the study. An independent validation cohort of under 20 hyperthyroidism patients and 15 or so patients who later progressed to ophthalmopathy tested prospective prediction of ophthalmopathy. The paper reports TCR Vbeta CDR3 sequencing of approximately 130 peripheral blood samples: under 45 ophthalmopathy, over 70 hyperthyroidism and approximately 17 progressor patients. The roughly 100 discovery patients were divided at random into training and test sets in a 7:3 ratio. Following sampling, methimazole starting at 30 mg daily was given to hyperthyroidism patients, and high-dose intravenous methylprednisolone was given to ophthalmopathy patients.

Patients with uncontrolled infections, other autoimmune diseases, pregnancy or lactation were excluded. Diagnoses were based on clinical symptoms, serum thyroxine and TRAb, thyroid ultrasound and orbital computed tomography. Total RNA was extracted using Trizol reagent, and RNA quality was assessed on an Agilent 2100 Bioanalyzer. This clonotype was picked up a small number of times. The target of this receptor is not known. The sample holds no much larger clone one base away, and base qualities are not on file. The TCR beta CDR3 regions were amplified from RNA transcripts. For the first round of RT-PCR on the TCR CDR3, the HTBI primer set was used together with the Qiagen OneStep RT-PCR kit. The libraries were constructed in a second round of multiplex PCR and then size-selected and purified. Sequencing of the libraries was done on an Illumina HiSeq2000 using paired-end 100 bp reads. The original methods were these. SOAPnuke was used to process the raw data, removing reads that contained adapters or uncalled bases, had a mean Phred below 15, or lacked an exact match to the constant primer or identifier. High-quality paired reads were merged with COPE v1.2.5, and unique nucleotide sequences were defined as clonotypes. Clonotypes were aligned to IMGT TRBV, TRBD and TRBJ reference segments using MiTCR v1.1. Analysis was restricted to V-J combinations with a frequency above 0.0001, which covered about 99% of repertoires. The TCS score was defined as F50 (clonal expansion) divided by E x V (chaos), with BLOSUM62-based TCRdist calculated between CDR3 peptides within each V-J. Welch's t-statistics and random forest reduced fewer than 600 V-J features to 13, which were used in a naive Bayes classifier (R e1071). Thyroid-blood repertoire similarity was quantified with the Morisita-Horn index. TCRdb redid the processing of the public reads, applying fastp at Q25 and MiXCR, and retained in-frame beta chains. For every CDR3 protein sequence, its rows merge into one entry that carries the most common genes and DNA. These V and J calls rely on TCRdb rather than the paper's analysis. For this sample the table gives roughly 570,000 distinct CDR3 sequences, of which 46% were detected only once. About 20% of the sample comes from the top ten.

Summary of the overall study and its limitations: In validation, progression to ophthalmopathy was predicted by the model with around 71% sensitivity and approximately 78% specificity, a median of approximately 6.5 months before onset. Ophthalmopathy was separated from stable hyperthyroidism by a 13 V-J signature model, with around 88% sensitivity and roughly 84% specificity obtained in cross-validation and 80%/75% obtained in testing. Blood samples also contained most of the expanded thyroid clonotypes (frequency above 0.001), which suggests that blood repertoires may reflect thyroid immune responses. Sample size was not statistically predetermined, and blinding of investigators to group allocation was not performed.

The specimen was peripheral blood or thyroid tissue (not recorded which). The receptor's source is an adult woman with Graves' disease, either hyperthyroidism or ophthalmopathy (not recorded which).

The base sequence is TGTGCCAGCAGCTTGATACAGGGTTCCTACGAGCAGTACTTC. This encodes CASSLIQGSYEQYF. Recombination linked TRBV11-2 to TRBJ2-7; TRBD1 is possibly the D segment (6 matching bases). The cysteine opens and the phenylalanine closes a CDR3 of 14 amino acids. Just CDR3 DNA is preserved here, 42 bases in frame from base 1. From a lookup of the germline V gene, CDR1 and CDR2 are SGHAT and FQNNGV. The trim is 3 bases for V and 1 base for J, with a gap of 10 bases between the germline ends.